The entry below gives a single TCR beta chain sequence along with its context. Researchers took RNA transcripts and amplified the TCR beta CDR3 regions from them. With the HTBI primer set, the TCR CDR3 went through a first round of RT-PCR. From the multiplex PCR reads, TCRdb called clonotypes with MiXCR, one entry per CDR3 protein. The top ten clones hold approximately 50% of a sample with some 210,000 distinct CDR3 sequences, 15% to 20% of them seen once. The germline gives CDR1 SGHDN, CDR2 FVKESK. This CDR3 region has 13 residues. Trimming left V 3 bases short and J 6 bases short, with 9 bases between. This entry comes from a study of T cells in Graves' hyperthyroidism and ophthalmopathy.

The receptor was derived from a man in his forties or fifties with Graves' hyperthyroidism. This chain connects TRBV14 to TRBJ1-5, with no clear D. The material sequenced was blood. The CDR3 DNA reads as TGTGCCAGCAGCCAGGGTTGGGGTCAGCCCCAGCATTTT. It encodes CASSQGWGQPQHF.